Listed below are T cell receptor beta chains from one sample, sequenced in a study of T cells in Graves' hyperthyroidism and ophthalmopathy. One entry per CDR3 protein, called by TCRdb with MiXCR from the multiplex PCR reads. This table holds about 610,000 distinct CDR3 sequences, approximately 15% found once. The sequencing sample was made of blood. These receptor sequences come from a woman aged 40 to 50 with Graves' ophthalmopathy. Each CDR3 is given with its conserved first and last residue. A D gene is named only where the DNA matches it firmly. Part of the rows lack a size; the others show once, few, many or a class for expanded clones.

D,size,V,J,DNA,CDR3
TRBD1,many,TRBV5-1,TRBJ2-3,TGCGCCAGCAGCTTGGGACAGGGGGCCGATACGCAGTATTTT,CASSLGQGADTQYF
.,many,TRBV11-1,TRBJ2-7,TGTGCCAGCAGCTTACGACGGACAAGCACCTACGAGCAGTACTTC,CASSLRRTSTYEQYF
.,many,TRBV28,TRBJ1-5,TGTGCCAGCCGACAGGCCCTTCAGCCCCAGCATTTT,CASRQALQPQHF
.,.,TRBV9,TRBJ2-1,TGTGCCAGCAGCGGAACTAACCCGATCCCCAATGAGCAGTTCTTC,CASSGTNPIPNEQFF
.,many,TRBV28,TRBJ1-5,TGTGCCAGCAGTAAAGGACAGTCCCGCAATCAGCCCCAGCATTTT,CASSKGQSRNQPQHF
.,few,TRBV6-1,TRBJ1-1,TGTGCCAGCAGTACCGGGACTAGGGGGAAGTACACTGAAGCTTTCTTT,CASSTGTRGKYTEAFF
.,few,TRBV6-6,TRBJ2-1,TGTGCCAGCAGTTACTCGGAACAGTTTGAGCAGTTCTTC,CASSYSEQFEQFF
TRBD2,few,TRBV9,TRBJ2-5,TGTGCCAGCAGCGTCGCTAGCGGGGGGGCCGGGACCCAGTACTTC,CASSVASGGAGTQYF
TRBD2,many,TRBV2,TRBJ2-1,TGTGCCAGCAGTGAACTAGCGGGCTTCGGTGAGCAGTTCTTC,CASSELAGFGEQFF
TRBD1,many,TRBV6-1,TRBJ1-5,TGTGCCAGCAGAAGGGACAGGGGTGGCAATCAGCCCCAGCATTTT,CASRRDRGGNQPQHF
TRBD1,.,TRBV20-1,TRBJ1-5,TGCAGTGCTAGCCAGGGGGCCGGGCAGCCCCAGCATTTT,CSASQGAGQPQHF
.,many,TRBV5-1,TRBJ2-7,TGCGCCAGCAGCACGCTTACCTCGCGCGAGCAGTACTTC,CASSTLTSREQYF
.,many,TRBV6-1,TRBJ1-1,TGTGCCAGCGATACCGAGGGGGTAACTGAAGCTTTCTTT,CASDTEGVTEAFF
TRBD1,once,TRBV5-1,TRBJ2-1,TGCGCCAGCAGCTTGGCCGAAGGACAGGACTCCTACAATGAGCAGTTCTTC,CASSLAEGQDSYNEQFF
TRBD2,.,TRBV10-1,TRBJ2-1,TGCGCCAGCAGTGAGTCCCTAGCGGGAGGGTACAATGAGCAGTTCTTC,CASSESLAGGYNEQFF
.,few,TRBV28,TRBJ1-2,TGTGCCAGTAGTCCGACTAATAACTATGGCTACACCTTC,CASSPTNNYGYTF
.,many,TRBV7-2,TRBJ2-3,TGTGCCAGCAGCTTAGAGGGGGGACTTATCACAGATACGCAGTATTTT,CASSLEGGLITDTQYF
.,once,TRBV20-1,TRBJ1-5,TGCAGTGCTAGAGGTGGGACACGGGACGGGCCCCAGCATTTT,CSARGGTRDGPQHF
TRBD2,.,TRBV20-1,TRBJ2-2,TGCAGTGCTAGAGAAACTAGCGGGGGTGACACCGGGGAGCTGTTTTTT,CSARETSGGDTGELFF
TRBD1,.,TRBV10-3,TRBJ2-3,TGTGCCATCGACACGCAGGGGGCTATGGGCACAGATACGCAGTATTTT,CAIDTQGAMGTDTQYF
.,few,TRBV7-9,TRBJ1-4,TGTGCCAGCAGCTATAGCGGGAATGAAAAACTGTTTTTT,CASSYSGNEKLFF
.,.,TRBV4-1,TRBJ2-7,TGCGCCAGCAGCCAAGTACAATACTACGAGCAGTACTTC,CASSQVQYYEQYF
TRBD1,many,TRBV28,TRBJ1-2,TGTGCCAGCAGTCGGGACAGACGTTATGGCTACACCTTC,CASSRDRRYGYTF
TRBD2,many,TRBV28,TRBJ2-7,TGTGCCAGCAGTTTTGTAGCGGGGTCGTCCTACGAGCAGTACTTC,CASSFVAGSSYEQYF
TRBD1,many,TRBV7-8,TRBJ1-4,TGTGCCAGCAGGCTAGGGTCAGGGGGCACTAATGAAAAACTGTTTTTT,CASRLGSGGTNEKLFF
TRBD2,.,TRBV2,TRBJ2-7,TGTGCCAGCAGCCCAACCGGGGGGGTGGCTGGCGAGCAGTACTTC,CASSPTGGVAGEQYF
TRBD2,.,TRBV7-3,TRBJ2-1,TGTGCCAGCAGCTTAATGGCTAGCGGAACCTACAATGAGCAGTTCTTC,CASSLMASGTYNEQFF
.,few,TRBV2,TRBJ2-7,TGTGCCAGCAGAGCGGGCCCCTCCTACGAGCAGTACTTC,CASRAGPSYEQYF
.,few,TRBV7-6,TRBJ2-3,TGTGCCAGCAGCTCCGGAAACCTCGCAGATACGCAGTATTTT,CASSSGNLADTQYF
.,few,TRBV19,TRBJ1-5,TGTGCCAGTGAGGACCCAGGACGCAATCAGCCCCAGCATTTT,CASEDPGRNQPQHF
TRBD1,many,TRBV3-1,TRBJ2-7,TGTGCCAGCAGCTCAGGACAGGGGGCTGGCGAGCAGTACTTC,CASSSGQGAGEQYF
TRBD1,many,TRBV18,TRBJ2-7,TGTGCCAGCTCAACCCTCGGGACAGGGAGCGAGCAGTACTTC,CASSTLGTGSEQYF
.,few,TRBV28,TRBJ2-3,TGTGCCAGCAGTTTCCTGGACAGCACAGATACGCAGTATTTT,CASSFLDSTDTQYF
.,many,TRBV30,TRBJ2-5,TGTGCCTGGCAATTAGGAGTTCGAGAGACCCAGTACTTC,CAWQLGVRETQYF